The subject of this entry is one T cell receptor beta chain. The antigen is undetermined. The data originate from a study of T cell responses to AZD1222 COVID-19 vaccine. General study results and limits: Sampled repertoires all dated from after the peak T cell response. Only six people who got AZD1222 tested seropositive at baseline. As reported, nearly half of all spike-specific TCRs target variant regions that are unmutated. With dominance at 160-218 and 743-854, vaccine-associated CD4 TCRs spanned spike.

The CDR3 spans 14 residues. With 6 bases removed from V and 0 bases from J, the gap between germline ends came to 11 bases. The germline CDR1 and CDR2 sequences are LNHDA and SQIVND (reference sequence). Produced via immunoSEQ multiplex PCR; TCRdb's table is partial and in-frame only. The table has around 53,000 clones, roughly 85% seen once; the top ten hold approximately 20%. The chain employs TRBV19 and TRBJ2-5; D is unresolved. The sequence was obtained from an adult in good health. The starting material was peripheral blood, obtained on day 0 of MenACWY control vaccination. CDR3 amino acids: CASSRESYQETQYF. The CDR3 nucleotides read TGTGCCAGTAGCCGAGAGTCGTACCAAGAGACCCAGTACTTC.